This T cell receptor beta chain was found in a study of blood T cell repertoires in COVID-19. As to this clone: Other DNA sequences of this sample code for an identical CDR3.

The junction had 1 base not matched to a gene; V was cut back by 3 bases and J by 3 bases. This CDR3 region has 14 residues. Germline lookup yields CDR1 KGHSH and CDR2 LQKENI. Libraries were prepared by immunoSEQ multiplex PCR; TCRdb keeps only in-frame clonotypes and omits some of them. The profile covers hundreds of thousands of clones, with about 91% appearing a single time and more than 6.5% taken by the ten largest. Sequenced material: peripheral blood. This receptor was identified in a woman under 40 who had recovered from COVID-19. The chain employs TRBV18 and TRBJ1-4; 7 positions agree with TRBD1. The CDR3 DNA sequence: TGTGCCAGCTCACCTGGGACAGCTAATGAAAAACTGTTTTTT. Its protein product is CASSPGTANEKLFF.